This T cell receptor beta chain stems from a study of cytomegalovirus exposure and HLA in healthy donors (dated by TCRdb to about 2017). About the study as a whole: According to a later analysis, the roughly 120 validation repertoires were produced on the same platform as the 666 repertoires of the first cohort. The study was designed to test whether signatures of past pathogen exposure could be identified by cataloging public T cell receptors. Besides the first cohort of approximately 670 subjects, a separate validation cohort made up of roughly 120 different subjects was used. To predict cytomegalovirus infection status, the study combined high-throughput TCR immunosequencing, statistical association of individual TCRs with disease status, and machine learning.

The CDR3 runs 13 amino acids, cysteine and phenylalanine included. Here the CDR3 DNA is all that survives: 39 bases in frame from base 1. At the junction V is shortened by 7 bases and J by 15 bases; bases outside the gene matches: 12. As encoded in the germline V gene, CDR1 is MDHEN while CDR2 is SYDVKM. As for this clone: Its antigen is not yet known. Per-base qualities were not stored, and no clone one base away is much larger.

The library was built by means of the immunoSEQ multiplex PCR assay. Per the original workflow: To diagnose cytomegalovirus status from the catalog of TCR beta chain sequences, a statistical classification framework was built. Not all clones reach the TCRdb copy of this immuneACCESS table, which keeps in-frame sequences only. Checked studies attribute under half of the gap to unresolved V genes and leave the rest unexplained. The DNA gave D and trimming, while V, J and clone size come from that table. For this sample the table gives around 300,000 clones, of which about nine tenths were detected only once. The top ten constitute about 1.2% of the sample. Separate from the approximately 700-subject first cohort, the validation cohort of roughly 120 subjects was the group to which the donors belonged. Findings and caveats that apply to the study as a whole: According to the authors, the approach could potentially be generalized to other disease states and immunological phenotypes. A later analysis had no HLA typing for the validation cohort, so co-occurrence there was scored across all 110 or so repertoires. The study gave a list of 150 to 200 TCR beta chains associated with cytomegalovirus. Subsequent analysis determined that TCRs grouped into clusters in the first cohort also showed a tendency toward co-occurrence across the approximately 120 validation repertoires, and about 94% of cluster scores exceeded 0. The classifier was reported to diagnose cytomegalovirus status with high specificity and sensitivity in both the original cohort and the validation cohort. Three of the identified cytomegalovirus-associated TCR beta chains were confirmed in vitro to be specific for cytomegalovirus antigens. Most TCR sequences were seen in very few donors, while some public TCRs were found in many individuals.

The V and J segments used are TRBV28 and TRBJ1-4; TRBD1 agrees with 9 junctional bases. Sequenced material: PBMCs. This receptor was taken from a woman aged 25 to 45 in good health and CMV-seropositive. The encoded CDR3 is CASTSHTGGRVFF. The DNA is TGTGCCAGCACCTCACATACAGGGGGCAGGGTGTTTTTT.